This T cell receptor beta chain was profiled in a study of blood T cell repertoires in COVID-19. Repertoires were generated with immunoSEQ multiplex PCR, while TCRdb's copy carries only in-frame clones and drops some. The sample includes about 140,000 clones, roughly 83% of them seen just once. From germline, CDR1 is SGHNT and CDR2 YYREEE (reference sequence). Trimming took off 0 bases at V and 2 bases at J, with 9 bases between the two ends. The CDR3 has 16 amino acids. Self-reported history from a screening survey and questionnaire set each donor's cohort. During the 2 weeks before they entered the study, exposed participants had met someone with a PCR-confirmed or clinician-diagnosed COVID-19 case.

The V and J genes are TRBV5-4 and TRBJ2-6, with a possible D match to TRBD2 (5 bases). The receptor's source is a man between 65 and 79 years old who had been exposed to COVID-19. The sequenced sample was PBMCs or T cells enriched from blood (not recorded which). The CDR3 region is CASSLVATTGANVLTF. The CDR3 bases are TGTGCCAGCAGCTTGGTAGCGACAACTGGGGCCAACGTCCTGACTTTC.